This entry features one T cell receptor (beta chain) sequence. The antigen is unknown. MiXCR was run by TCRdb on the 5' RACE reads, yielding one entry per CDR3 protein. In the table there are 300,000 to 400,000 distinct CDR3 sequences, 25% to 30% of which are singletons. The ends were cut back, 0 bases at V and 6 bases at J, with 5 bases in the middle. The CDR3 is 12 amino acids. The germline CDR1 and CDR2 sequences are SNHLY and FYNNEI. The data were taken from a study of T-cell memory formation after mild COVID-19. Whole-study context: Clustering of TCRs was largely donor specific.

Findings of the study overall: Still unconfirmed is whether the second-wave clones peaking on day 37 recognized SARS-CoV-2. Of the contracting clones, CD4+ ones lay mainly in CM and EM, and CD8+ ones in EMRA. Clones contracting across day 15 to 85 had a balanced CD4/CD8 profile; later expanding clones leaned CD4+.

The TCR originated in an adult woman who had mild COVID-19 (a few samples of this study predate the infection). Cell type and time point are not known. Specimen: PBMCs or a T cell subset sorted from them (not recorded which). The rearrangement joins TRBV2 to TRBJ1-2, with unresolved D. CDR3 loop: CASSEAGHGYTF. The CDR3, as DNA: TGTGCCAGCAGTGAAGCAGGGCATGGCTACACCTTC.